Sequencing of this T cell receptor beta chain was carried out in a study of identical twins. On this clonotype: The antigen remains unidentified.

Points from the study as a whole: Insertions were reduced in abundant cord blood beta clonotypes but not in memory repertoires. Conclusions were drawn cross-sectionally by statistical analysis, without following the same donors. Alpha sequences out of frame and shared by twins had excess low generation probability.

The CDR3 spans 14 residues. Trimming pared 7 bases from V and 2 bases from J, leaving 14 bases between. Germline lookup yields CDR1 MNHNS and CDR2 SASEGT. From the 5' RACE reads, TCRdb called clonotypes with MiXCR, one entry per CDR3 protein. The sample has around 1.7 million distinct CDR3 sequences; around 29% are singletons. This clonotype originated in a newborn girl in good health. The V gene is TRBV6-1, the J gene TRBJ2-5, with D possibly being TRBD1 (6 bases). The specimen was cord blood. CDR3 protein: CASTPGQWQETQYF. The CDR3 region has the DNA TGTGCCAGCACTCCCGGACAGTGGCAAGAGACCCAGTACTTC.